Below, one T cell receptor (beta chain) is given with its context. CDR3 length: 15 amino acids. CDR1 and CDR2 (germline): SEHNR, FQNEAQ (reference sequence). Trimming at V came to 0 bases and at J to 5 bases, leaving 7 bases not matched to a gene. This sample was included in a study of blood T cell repertoires in COVID-19. Some clones are missing from TCRdb's copy, which holds only in-frame ones; the method was immunoSEQ multiplex PCR. The profile shows around 250,000 clones, roughly 86% of them singletons. The sequence came from a woman aged 45-60 years who had recovered from COVID-19. The sequenced material came from PBMCs or T cells enriched from blood (not recorded which). The chain uses TRBV7-9 and TRBJ2-7, with 7 bases fitting TRBD2. The CDR3 is CASSLAGLSLNEQYF. The CDR3 DNA reads as TGTGCCAGCAGCTTAGCGGGACTATCTCTCAACGAGCAGTACTTC.